This T cell receptor beta chain was sequenced during a study of blood T cell repertoires in COVID-19 (TCRdb year 2020). A note on the overall study: Samples from collaborators originated in the United States, Italy and Spain and spanned both the acute and convalescent phases of COVID-19. Deeply sampled blood TCRbeta repertoires from subjects exposed to, actively infected with, or recovered from COVID-19 were included in the dataset. The repertoires were released in a freely available public database meant as a resource for research on the immune response to SARS-CoV-2. The samples were drawn from the first 160 participants of the ongoing ImmuneRACE study and from 1,200 or so subjects provided by 6 global collaborators. The sample metadata nearly always contained a de-identified subject ID, COVID-19 status, age in years and sex. The prospective study material was composed of cDNA or gDNA derived from T cells, B-cell-depleted T cells, or PBMCs. HLA class I and class II types, where available, came from metadata supplied by the sample provider rather than from assay-based typing. The research as a whole found: Clinical and demographic metadata were provided uncurated, with the amount varying by source and participant.

TCRbeta CDR3 regions were amplified from genomic DNA by means of the immunoSEQ Assay, a bias-controlled multiplex PCR. For the original study's pipeline: Nucleated cell counts per sample were estimated from amplification of reference gene primers within the assay. To quantify the absolute abundance of each unique TCRbeta CDR3 rearrangement, sequence reads were collapsed and filtered. For each sample, productive Simpson clonality was calculated by taking the square root of Simpson's diversity index across productive rearrangements. TCRdb provides this immuneACCESS table in a form limited to in-frame rearrangements. Some clones are lacking; in checked studies, under half of them reflect an unresolved V gene, and why the rest are absent is not known. That table supplies the V and J calls and clone size; D and trimming were determined from the DNA. Recorded for this sample are under 250,000 clones; roughly 80% of them occurred a single time. The ten most abundant clones make up roughly 5% of the sample.

Note on this clone: Its antigen target is currently unknown. Within one base of it there is no much larger clone, and no base qualities were kept.

In the prospective study, participants were 18 to 89 years old, resided in approximately 22 geographic areas of the United States, and were enrolled through a virtual design. Cohort assignment in the prospective study relied on participant-reported clinical history from a screening survey and a study questionnaire. A participant counted as exposed if, within 2 weeks of entering the study, that participant had been in contact with someone who had a PCR-confirmed or clinician-diagnosed COVID-19 case. In the prospective study, mobile phlebotomists collected whole blood, serum and a nasopharyngeal or oropharyngeal swab from each participant. Participants in the prospective study had the option to provide additional blood draws and questionnaires over an approximately 2-month period. Before DNA extraction, prospective study blood samples were shipped either frozen or at room temperature. The germline V gene (reference sequence) sets CDR1 to DFQATT and CDR2 to SNEGSKA. Trimming leaves V shorter by 6 bases and J shorter by 6 bases, with the junction holding 8 bases beyond the gene matches. Measured from the cysteine to the phenylalanine, the CDR3 is 14 residues long. The read is trimmed to its CDR3 DNA, 42 bases read in frame from base 1.

The clonotype comes from a woman in her fifties or sixties who had been exposed to COVID-19. This chain joins TRBV20-1 to TRBJ1-5; TRBD1 lines up with 10 middle nucleotides. The specimen was PBMCs or T cells enriched from blood (not recorded which). The nucleotide sequence reads TGCAGTGCCAGTAGACAGGGGGCCTTTCAGCCCCAGCATTTT. Translated, it gives CSASRQGAFQPQHF.